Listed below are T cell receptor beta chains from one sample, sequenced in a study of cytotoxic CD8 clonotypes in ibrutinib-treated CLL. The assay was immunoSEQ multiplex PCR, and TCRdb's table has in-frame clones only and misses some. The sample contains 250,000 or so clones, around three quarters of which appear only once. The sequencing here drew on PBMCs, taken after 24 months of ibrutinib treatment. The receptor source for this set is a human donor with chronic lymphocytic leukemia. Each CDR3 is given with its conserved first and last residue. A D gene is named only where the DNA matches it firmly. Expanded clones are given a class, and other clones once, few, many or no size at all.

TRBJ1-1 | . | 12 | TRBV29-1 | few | CSVSSDGSEAFF | TGCAGCGTTTCTTCCGACGGGTCTGAAGCTTTCTTT
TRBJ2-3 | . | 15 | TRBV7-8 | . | CASSSEYHPTDTQYF | TGTGCCAGCAGCTCAGAGTACCACCCCACAGATACGCAGTATTTT
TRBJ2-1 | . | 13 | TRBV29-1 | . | CSVIRDSWNEQFF | TGCAGCGTCATCCGGGACTCTTGGAATGAGCAGTTCTTC
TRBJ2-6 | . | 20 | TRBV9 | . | CASSVDLVFSGDGGANVLTF | TGTGCCAGCAGCGTAGATTTAGTTTTCTCGGGGGATGGTGGGGCCAACGTCCTGACTTTC
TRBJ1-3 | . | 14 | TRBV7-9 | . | CASSLQGNRNTIYF | TGTGCCAGCAGCTTGCAGGGGAACAGAAACACCATATATTTT
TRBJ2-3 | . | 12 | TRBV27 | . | CAAAGMSGTQYF | TGTGCCGCGGCCGGGATGAGTGGTACGCAGTATTTT
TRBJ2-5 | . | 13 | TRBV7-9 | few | CASSSQAPETQYF | TGTGCCAGCAGCTCACAAGCCCCCGAGACCCAGTACTTC
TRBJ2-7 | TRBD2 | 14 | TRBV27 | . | CASWRGGSSYEQYF | TGTGCCAGCTGGAGGGGCGGGAGTTCCTACGAGCAGTACTTC
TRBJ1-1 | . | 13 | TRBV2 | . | CASQVSGNTEAFF | TGTGCCAGCCAAGTATCAGGTAACACTGAAGCTTTCTTT
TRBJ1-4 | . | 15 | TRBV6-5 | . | CASRRIGGRGEKLFF | TGTGCCAGCAGGCGCATTGGGGGAAGAGGAGAAAAACTGTTTTTT
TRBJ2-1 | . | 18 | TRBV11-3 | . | CASSLGGAGSGDHNEQFF | TGTGCCAGCAGCTTAGGGGGGGCCGGTAGCGGAGACCACAATGAGCAGTTCTTC
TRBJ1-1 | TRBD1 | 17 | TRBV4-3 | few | CASSQGTGVYGNTEAFF | TGCGCCAGCAGCCAAGGGACAGGGGTGTACGGGAACACTGAAGCTTTCTTT
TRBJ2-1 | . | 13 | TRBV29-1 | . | CSVEQGDGNEQFF | TGCAGCGTTGAACAGGGAGATGGAAATGAGCAGTTCTTC
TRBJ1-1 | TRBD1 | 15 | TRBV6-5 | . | CASSYHGQGGSEAFF | TGTGCCAGCAGTTATCATGGACAGGGAGGATCTGAAGCTTTCTTT
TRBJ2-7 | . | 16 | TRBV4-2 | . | CASSQDLAESSYEQYF | TGTGCCAGCAGCCAAGATTTAGCGGAAAGCTCCTACGAGCAGTACTTC
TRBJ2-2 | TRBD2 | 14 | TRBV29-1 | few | CSVNRDYNTGELFF | TGCAGCGTAAACCGGGACTACAACACCGGGGAGCTGTTTTTT
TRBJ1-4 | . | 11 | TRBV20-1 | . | CSAGGLEKLFF | TGCAGCGCTGGAGGGTTAGAAAAACTGTTTTTT
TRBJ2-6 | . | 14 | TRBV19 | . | CASSIRDGANVLTF | TGTGCCAGTAGTATTCGGGACGGGGCCAACGTCCTGACTTTC
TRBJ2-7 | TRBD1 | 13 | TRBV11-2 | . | CASMGQGPYEQYF | TGTGCCAGCATGGGACAGGGTCCCTACGAGCAGTACTTC
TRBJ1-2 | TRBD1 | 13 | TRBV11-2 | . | CASSATGSYGYTF | TGTGCCAGCAGCGCGACAGGGTCCTATGGCTACACCTTC
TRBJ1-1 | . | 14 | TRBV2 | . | CASVQGPVYTEAFF | TGTGCCAGTGTACAGGGTCCGGTATACACTGAAGCTTTCTTT
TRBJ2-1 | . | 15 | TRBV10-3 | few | CAISESLNGDNEQFF | TGTGCCATCAGTGAGTCCCTTAACGGGGACAATGAGCAGTTCTTC
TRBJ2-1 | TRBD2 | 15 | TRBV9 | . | CASSPEAGHYNEQFF | TGTGCCAGCAGCCCGGAAGCGGGGCACTACAATGAGCAGTTCTTC
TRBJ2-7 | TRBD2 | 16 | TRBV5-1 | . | CASMGLAGGPAYEQYF | TGCGCCAGCATGGGACTAGCGGGAGGGCCGGCCTACGAGCAGTACTTC
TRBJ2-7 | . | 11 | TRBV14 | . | CASSQTYEQYF | TGTGCCAGCAGCCAGACCTACGAGCAGTACTTC
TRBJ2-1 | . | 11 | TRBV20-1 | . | CSATRLLGMFF | TGCAGTGCTACCAGACTCCTGGGCATGTTCTTC
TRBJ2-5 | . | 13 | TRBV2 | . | CASKPTSTETQYF | TGTGCCAGCAAACCGACTAGTACAGAGACCCAGTACTTC
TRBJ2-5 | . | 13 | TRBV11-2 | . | CASSLSRAETQYF | TGTGCCAGCAGCTTATCCAGGGCAGAGACCCAGTACTTC
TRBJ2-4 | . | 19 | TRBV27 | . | CASSSTYLTGHPAKNIQYF | TGTGCCAGCAGTTCTACGTACTTAACAGGGCACCCAGCCAAAAACATTCAGTACTTC
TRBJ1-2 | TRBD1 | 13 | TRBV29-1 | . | CSVEEQGGRGYTF | TGCAGCGTTGAGGAACAGGGGGGACGGGGCTACACCTTC